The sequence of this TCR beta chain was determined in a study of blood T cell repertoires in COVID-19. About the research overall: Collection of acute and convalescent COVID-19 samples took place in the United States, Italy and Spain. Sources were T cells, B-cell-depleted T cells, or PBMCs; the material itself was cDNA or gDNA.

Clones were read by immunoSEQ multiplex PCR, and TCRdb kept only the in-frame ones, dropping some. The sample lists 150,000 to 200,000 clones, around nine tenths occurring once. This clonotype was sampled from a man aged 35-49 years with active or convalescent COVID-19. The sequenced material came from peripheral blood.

The CDR3 DNA is TGTGCCAGCAGCTTAGTTTCGCGGGGGGCGCAAGGGGAGACCCAGTACTTC. Its translation is CASSLVSRGAQGETQYF. The rearrangement links TRBV7-2 to TRBJ2-5, with 8 bases that match TRBD2. This CDR3 contains 17 residues. The V and J ends lost 1 base and 5 bases, in that order; junction bases with no gene match: 12. Germline V gene sequence: CDR1 SGHTA, CDR2 FQGNSA.